The table lists the clone carrying this TCR beta chain with a count of one. CDR1 and CDR2 from the germline V gene are SGHRS and YFSETQ. Trimming removed 1 base from V and 8 bases from J, with 10 bases in between. The CDR3 spans 13 residues. TCRdb's copy holds only in-frame clones and misses some; the assay was immunoSEQ multiplex PCR. The sample includes around 730,000 clones, 70% to 90% of them seen just once. This entry belongs to a study of shared T cell receptors in the human thymus. This same sample was also taken into another study, of human thymus T cells.

The sample taken for sequencing was thymocytes. This clonotype was obtained from a girl under two years old with a congenital heart defect. The genes are TRBV5-1 and TRBJ1-5; TRBD1 is a possible D gene (6 bases). Here the CDR3 reads CASSLLGAKPQHF. The CDR3 region has the DNA TGCGCCAGCAGCTTGCTGGGGGCAAAGCCCCAGCATTTT.